The TCR beta chain described here comes from a study of blood T cell repertoires in COVID-19. Assay: immunoSEQ multiplex PCR; the TCRdb copy retains only in-frame clones and omits some. The sample has around 200,000 clones, 86% seen once. This clone was seen once. Trimming removed 2 bases at V and 7 bases at J, with 15 bases between. Germline lookup yields CDR1 SGHTA and CDR2 FQGTGA. The CDR3 has 16 residues. This TCR came from a man between 65 and 80 years old with active or convalescent COVID-19. The sample comprised peripheral blood. The chain carries TRBV7-3 and TRBJ1-6; D not resolved. CDR3 sequence: CASSLDGGYLNSPLHF. The CDR3 DNA is TGTGCCAGCAGCTTAGATGGAGGTTACTTAAATTCACCCCTCCACTTT.